These T cell receptor beta chains were read from a single sample in a study of blood T cell repertoires in COVID-19. Clones were read by immunoSEQ multiplex PCR, and TCRdb kept only the in-frame ones, dropping some. The sample gives 55,000 to 75,000 clones, about 81% of which show up once; about a sixth is in the top ten. Sequencing was done on a sample of peripheral blood. The origin of the receptors is an elderly man with acute or convalescent COVID-19. CDR3s include the opening cysteine and the closing phenylalanine or tryptophan. Fields, in order: CDR3 DNA, CDR3 protein, D gene, J gene, clone size, V gene. A D gene is named only where the DNA matches it firmly. Not every row has a clone size; where given, it reads once, few, many or a size class.

DNA: TGTGCCAGCAGTTACTCGAGACAGCTCCCCTACGAGCAGTACTTC
CDR3: CASSYSRQLPYEQYF
D: .
J: TRBJ2-7
size: .
V: TRBV6-5

DNA: TGTGCCTGGAGCCGACAGGGGTTGGTCTATGGCTACACCTTC
CDR3: CAWSRQGLVYGYTF
D: TRBD1
J: TRBJ1-2
size: .
V: TRBV30

DNA: TGTGCCAGCAGCGTAGGGACAACAGCCAAAAACATTCAGTACTTC
CDR3: CASSVGTTAKNIQYF
D: .
J: TRBJ2-4
size: .
V: TRBV7-3

DNA: TGTGCCATCCAGGGAGGGTCCAATCAGCCCCAGCATTTT
CDR3: CAIQGGSNQPQHF
D: .
J: TRBJ1-5
size: few
V: TRBV10-3

DNA: TGTGCCTGGAGCAAAATTAGCGACACCGGGGAGCTGTTTTTT
CDR3: CAWSKISDTGELFF
D: .
J: TRBJ2-2
size: .
V: TRBV30

DNA: TGTGCCAGCAGCTTGGAGACAGCTGGGGCCAACGTCCTGACTTTC
CDR3: CASSLETAGANVLTF
D: .
J: TRBJ2-6
size: .
V: TRBV5-8

DNA: TGTGCCAGCAGCCAAGTGTATGGAGGCTACGAGCAGTACTTC
CDR3: CASSQVYGGYEQYF
D: .
J: TRBJ2-7
size: .
V: TRBV3-1/TRBV3-2

DNA: TGTGCCAGCAGTGTTGGAGCGGGGGGGCTCGAGACCCAGTACTTC
CDR3: CASSVGAGGLETQYF
D: TRBD2
J: TRBJ2-5
size: .
V: TRBV25-1

DNA: TGTGCCAGCAGCTTTAACGGGGGGGCAACAAATGAGCAGTTCTTC
CDR3: CASSFNGGATNEQFF
D: TRBD2
J: TRBJ2-1
size: .
V: TRBV6-4

DNA: TGTGCCAGCAGCCCCCGGGGACAGCAATATGGGGTGAACACTGAAGCTTTCTTT
CDR3: CASSPRGQQYGVNTEAFF
D: TRBD1
J: TRBJ1-1
size: .
V: TRBV7-8

DNA: TGTGCCAGCAGTGAAAGGGGGAAGGGGATCGGCGAGCAGTACTTC
CDR3: CASSERGKGIGEQYF
D: .
J: TRBJ2-7
size: few
V: TRBV6-1

DNA: TGTGCCAGCAGTTCGGATGGCAGGGGAGAGACCCAGTACTTC
CDR3: CASSSDGRGETQYF
D: .
J: TRBJ2-5
size: .
V: TRBV2

DNA: TGTGCCAGCAGTGAAACGGTGGGGGCCGGTGGGGAGACCCAGTACTTC
CDR3: CASSETVGAGGETQYF
D: .
J: TRBJ2-5
size: .
V: TRBV6-1

DNA: TGTGCCAGCAGGCCCGTGGGGAGGGTCGCTGAAGCTTTCTTT
CDR3: CASRPVGRVAEAFF
D: .
J: TRBJ1-1
size: .
V: TRBV11-2

DNA: TGTGCCGCCGGGACTTACGAGCAGTACTTC
CDR3: CAAGTYEQYF
D: .
J: TRBJ2-7
size: few
V: TRBV19

DNA: TGTGCCAGCAGCGAAAGGGGGACAGTGAACACTGAAGCTTTCTTT
CDR3: CASSERGTVNTEAFF
D: TRBD1
J: TRBJ1-1
size: few
V: TRBV7-9

DNA: TGTGCCAGCAGCCTAGCGGGGGCATATGGCTACACCTTC
CDR3: CASSLAGAYGYTF
D: .
J: TRBJ1-2
size: once
V: TRBV7-8

DNA: TGTGCCAGCAGCCCCCGGGGGTTAGACTTC
CDR3: CASSPRGLDF
D: .
J: TRBJ1-2
size: .
V: TRBV12-3/TRBV12-4

DNA: TGCGCCAGCAGCCAAGTTCTCTTTGCGTCAGGGAACTATGGCTACACCTTC
CDR3: CASSQVLFASGNYGYTF
D: .
J: TRBJ1-2
size: .
V: TRBV4-1

DNA: TGCGCCAGCAGCTTGGGGGACAGGGGAGAGGAAAAACTGTTTTTT
CDR3: CASSLGDRGEEKLFF
D: TRBD1
J: TRBJ1-4
size: .
V: TRBV5-1

DNA: TGTGCCAGTAGTATTGGTGTAATAGCGGGAGCGGTCAATGAGCAGTTCTTC
CDR3: CASSIGVIAGAVNEQFF
D: TRBD2
J: TRBJ2-1
size: .
V: TRBV19

DNA: TGTGCCAGCAGCCCTCCTGGGCTCCTGAACACTGAAGCTTTCTTT
CDR3: CASSPPGLLNTEAFF
D: .
J: TRBJ1-1
size: .
V: TRBV3-1/TRBV3-2

DNA: TGTGCCAGTAGGAACCTAGCGGGAAGTTACGAGCAGTACTTC
CDR3: CASRNLAGSYEQYF
D: TRBD2
J: TRBJ2-7
size: .
V: TRBV19

DNA: TGTGCCAGCAGACCCAGGACAGGGAATTACAATCAGCCCCAGCATTTT
CDR3: CASRPRTGNYNQPQHF
D: TRBD1
J: TRBJ1-5
size: .
V: TRBV2

DNA: TGCGCCAGCTGGACAGCTATAAGCACAGATACGCAGTATTTT
CDR3: CASWTAISTDTQYF
D: .
J: TRBJ2-3
size: .
V: TRBV5-1

DNA: TGTGCCAGCAGCTCGAACAGGGCTGGAAACACCATATATTTT
CDR3: CASSSNRAGNTIYF
D: .
J: TRBJ1-3
size: .
V: TRBV25-1

DNA: TGTGCCAGCAGTGAAGCCTTGGGACAGGGGCGGTCCTCAAGGCAGCCCCAGCATTTT
CDR3: CASSEALGQGRSSRQPQHF
D: TRBD1
J: TRBJ1-5
size: .
V: TRBV6-1

DNA: TGTGCCAGTAGTATTAACAGGGGGGACTACGAGCAGTACTTC
CDR3: CASSINRGDYEQYF
D: TRBD1
J: TRBJ2-7
size: few
V: TRBV19

DNA: TGTGCCAGCAGCAAAGGGCAAGATTCACCCCTCCACTTT
CDR3: CASSKGQDSPLHF
D: .
J: TRBJ1-6
size: .
V: TRBV21-1

DNA: TGTGCCAGCAGTTTCCCTGGTAGAGGGGAGCTGTTTTTT
CDR3: CASSFPGRGELFF
D: .
J: TRBJ2-2
size: .
V: TRBV6-5

DNA: TGTGCCAGCAGTGTGGACAGGGCTAGCGCCAACACCATATATTTT
CDR3: CASSVDRASANTIYF
D: TRBD1
J: TRBJ1-3
size: .
V: TRBV2

DNA: TGTGCCAGCAGCCAAGCTTATCTAGGAGAGACCCAGTACTTC
CDR3: CASSQAYLGETQYF
D: .
J: TRBJ2-5
size: once
V: TRBV3-1/TRBV3-2

DNA: TGTGCCAGCAGTATCGCGGGGGTGAGCTCCTACAATGAGCAGTTCTTC
CDR3: CASSIAGVSSYNEQFF
D: TRBD2
J: TRBJ2-1
size: .
V: TRBV6-2/TRBV6-3

DNA: TGTGCCAGCAGCTGGGCGACAGGGGAGAACACTGAAGCTTTCTTT
CDR3: CASSWATGENTEAFF
D: TRBD1
J: TRBJ1-1
size: once
V: TRBV5-4

DNA: TGCGCCAGCAGCCAAGAAACAGGGGCGGGGCAAGAGACCCAGTACTTC
CDR3: CASSQETGAGQETQYF
D: .
J: TRBJ2-5
size: .
V: TRBV4-3

DNA: TGTGCCAGCAGCTCCACAGTAGATACGCAGTATTTT
CDR3: CASSSTVDTQYF
D: .
J: TRBJ2-3
size: .
V: TRBV7-9

DNA: TGTGCCAGTAAGACAGGGGATAACAATGAGCAGTTCTTC
CDR3: CASKTGDNNEQFF
D: TRBD1
J: TRBJ2-1
size: few
V: TRBV6-5

DNA: TGTGCCAGCACAGCCGGGACTAGCGGAACCTACGAGCAGTACTTC
CDR3: CASTAGTSGTYEQYF
D: TRBD2
J: TRBJ2-7
size: .
V: TRBV19

DNA: TGTGCCAGCAGCTTGGACAGCTTTCAGGCCCTCCACTTT
CDR3: CASSLDSFQALHF
D: .
J: TRBJ1-6
size: .
V: TRBV5-4

DNA: TGTGCCAGCAGCTTATTAACTTACGAGCAGTACTTC
CDR3: CASSLLTYEQYF
D: .
J: TRBJ2-7
size: .
V: TRBV11-2

DNA: TGTGCCAGCAGCTTGTCTGGGGGCACGTACGAGCAGTACTTC
CDR3: CASSLSGGTYEQYF
D: .
J: TRBJ2-7
size: .
V: TRBV5-6

DNA: TGTGCCAGCAGCCCCCTAAGAGTAGCGGAGCAAGATACGCAGTATTTT
CDR3: CASSPLRVAEQDTQYF
D: .
J: TRBJ2-3
size: .
V: TRBV14

DNA: TGTGCCAGCAGCCTTTCCAAATCCCCTAACGGCTACACCTTC
CDR3: CASSLSKSPNGYTF
D: .
J: TRBJ1-2
size: .
V: TRBV16

DNA: TGCAGTGCGAGTACCAGGGGGCGTAGCAATCAGCCCCAGCATTTT
CDR3: CSASTRGRSNQPQHF
D: TRBD1
J: TRBJ1-5
size: once
V: TRBV20-1

DNA: TGTGCCAGCAGAAGAAGGGGGGAGGGTGAAGCTTTCTTT
CDR3: CASRRRGEGEAFF
D: .
J: TRBJ1-1
size: .
V: TRBV6-5

DNA: TGTGCCAGCAGCGGGACTAGCGGGGGGGAAGAGACCCAGTACTTC
CDR3: CASSGTSGGEETQYF
D: TRBD2
J: TRBJ2-5
size: .
V: TRBV9